Each of the 25 T cell receptor beta chains below was sequenced from the same sample in a study of shared clonotypes between healthy human individuals. The method was immunoSEQ multiplex PCR; TCRdb's version includes in-frame clones alone and lacks a portion of them. The sample has 2 million or so clones; approximately 94% are singletons. CD8 cells regarded as naive lacked CD45RO, were positively chosen for CCR7, and omitted terminally differentiated effector memory CD45RA+ cells. Sequencing used naive CD8+ T cells sorted from blood. All receptors come from a man between 18 and 35 years old in good health.

This clone was counted a single time. The rearrangement uses TRBV5-6 and TRBJ2-3, with 7 bases fitting TRBD1. The CDR3 has 15 amino acids. The germline gives CDR1 SGHDT, CDR2 YYEEEE. Trimming took 1 base from V and 2 from J; bases not matched to a gene: 4. CDR3 sequence: CASSLKTGNTDTQYF. The CDR3 region has the DNA TGTGCCAGCAGCTTGAAGACAGGGAACACAGATACGCAGTATTTT.

The chain joins TRBV28 to TRBJ2-7; possible D gene TRBD2, 5 bases. The CDR3 length is 12 residues. Germline CDR1 and CDR2: MDHEN and SYDVKM. V was trimmed by 3 bases and J by 7 bases, leaving 10 bases between them. CDR3 nucleotide sequence: TGTGCCAGCAGTTTCCGGGCGGGTGAGCAGTACTTC. It specifies CASSFRAGEQYF.

The chain joins TRBV6-5 to TRBJ2-5; 9 bases align to TRBD2. Germline V CDR1 and CDR2: MNHEY, SVGAGI. The CDR3 length is 15 residues. The ends lost 5 bases at V and 1 base at J; junction bases unmatched: 5. In nucleotides, the CDR3 is TGTGCCAGCAGTCCAATACTAGCGGGCCAAGAGACCCAGTACTTC. Translation gives CASSPILAGQETQYF.

The chain joins TRBV27 to TRBJ1-5, with 8 bases matching TRBD1. Germline CDR1 MNHEY, CDR2 SMNVEV (reference sequence). The CDR3 loop spans 16 amino acids. The trim removed 3 bases at V and 0 bases at J, leaving 4 bases unmatched. CDR3 sequence: CASSFSGGSSNQPQHF. The CDR3, as DNA: TGTGCCAGCAGTTTTTCAGGGGGCTCTAGCAATCAGCCCCAGCATTTT.

This sequence joins TRBV7-9 and TRBJ1-4; D may be TRBD1 (5 bases). CDR3 length: 15 amino acids. V lost 1 base to trimming and J lost 1 base, with 7 bases between them. Per the germline V gene, CDR1 is SEHNR and CDR2 is FQNEAQ (reference sequence). DNA of the CDR3: TGTGCCAGCAGCTTAGTTCAGGGAACTAATGAAAAACTGTTTTTT. Translated: CASSLVQGTNEKLFF.

The V call is TRBV27, the J call TRBJ2-7; 9 bases align to TRBD1. CDR1 and CDR2 (germline): MNHEY, SMNVEV (reference sequence). The V and J ends lost 8 bases and 0 bases, in that order; junction bases with no gene match: 5. The CDR3 sequence is 14 residues long. CDR3 in amino acids: CASSGTGTSYEQYF. CDR3 bases: TGTGCCAGCTCTGGGACAGGGACCTCCTACGAGCAGTACTTC.

This rearrangement joins TRBV4-1 to TRBJ2-7; 9 bases align to TRBD1. The CDR3 consists of 14 residues. Germline CDR1 reads MGHRA; CDR2 reads YSYEKL. V shed 1 base, J shed 5 bases, and the junction held 3 bases outside the gene matches. This chain's CDR3 is CASSQAGTGNEQYF. CDR3 coding DNA: TGCGCCAGCAGCCAAGCCGGGACAGGGAACGAGCAGTACTTC.

The rearrangement joins TRBV6-1 to TRBJ2-3; D is unresolved. The V gene lost 7 bases and the J gene lost 4 bases, with 9 bases spanning the gap. The germline gives CDR1 MNHNS, CDR2 SASEGT. The CDR3 covers 12 residues. CDR3 region: CASMGSSDTQYF. The CDR3 DNA reads as TGTGCCAGCATGGGCAGCTCAGATACGCAGTATTTT.

V and J are TRBV5-6 and TRBJ1-1; D gene ambiguous. CDR3 length: 13 amino acids. V lost 2 bases and J 0 bases, leaving 5 bases between the germline ends. CDR1 and CDR2 (germline): SGHDT, YYEEEE. The DNA of the CDR3 is TGTGCCAGCAGCTTTGCCTTGAACACTGAAGCTTTCTTT. It translates to CASSFALNTEAFF.

In regard to this clone: The same CDR3 also results from other DNA sequences found in this sample. The CDR3 reads CASSQLNTEAFF. The DNA of the CDR3 is TGCGCCAGCAGCCAACTCAACACTGAAGCTTTCTTT. The V and J genes are TRBV4-1 and TRBJ1-1; D not certain. Per germline, CDR1 MGHRA and CDR2 YSYEKL. The CDR3 is made up of 12 amino acids. With 2 bases removed from V and 2 bases from J, the gap between germline ends came to 3 bases.

This CDR3 is CASSPKRQGAYEQYF. In nucleotides, the CDR3 is TGTGCCAGCAGCCCTAAGAGACAGGGGGCATACGAGCAGTACTTC. V usage is TRBV7-8 and J usage is TRBJ2-7; 10 nucleotides align to TRBD1. The CDR3 loop spans 15 amino acids. Germline lookup yields CDR1 SGHVS and CDR2 FQNEAQ. Trimming took 5 bases from V and 4 from J; bases not matched to a gene: 8.

The chain recombines TRBV9 with TRBJ2-7, with D possibly TRBD2 on 5 matching bases. CDR3 length: 13 residues. The germline gives CDR1 SGDLS, CDR2 YYNGEE. V dropped 3 bases and J dropped 3 bases, with 10 bases sitting between them. The CDR3 is CASSAPSNYEQYF. In DNA, the CDR3 is TGTGCCAGCAGCGCACCTAGCAACTACGAGCAGTACTTC.

CDR3 residues: CASSHYVPGDGYTF. The CDR3 DNA is TGTGCCAGCAGCCATTACGTGCCTGGGGATGGCTACACCTTC. The chain combines TRBV16 with TRBJ1-2, with D unclear. This CDR3 contains 14 residues. Trimming took 3 bases from V and 6 from J, leaving 14 bases between them. Germline V CDR1 and CDR2: KGHSY, FQNENV.

This rearrangement joins TRBV7-2 to TRBJ1-6; 7 bases are shared with TRBD1. The germline V gene encodes CDR1 SGHTA and CDR2 FQGNSA. This CDR3 contains 15 residues. The V gene end was trimmed by 5 bases and the J gene end by 7 bases; junction bases not matched to a gene: 8. The chain's CDR3 is CASSRGTALNSPLHF. The CDR3 DNA follows: TGTGCCAGCAGCCGAGGGACAGCCTTAAATTCACCCCTCCACTTT.

The chain couples TRBV11-1 to TRBJ2-1, with no clear D. The germline gives CDR1 SGHAT, CDR2 FQDESV (reference sequence). CDR3 size: 15 residues. The ends were cut back, 6 bases at V and 5 bases at J, with 17 bases in the middle. The CDR3 is CASSPLRNLHNEQFF. DNA of the CDR3: TGTGCCAGCAGTCCCTTGAGGAACCTCCACAATGAGCAGTTCTTC.

V and J are TRBV2 and TRBJ2-7, with 8 bases aligning to TRBD1. Germline CDR1 and CDR2: SNHLY and FYNNEI. This CDR3 region has 16 residues. V lost 8 bases to trimming and J lost 2 bases; unmatched junction nucleotides: 14. The CDR3 sequence is CASRPTDRGRAYEQYF. In nucleotides, the CDR3 is TGTGCCAGCCGACCAACTGACAGGGGCAGGGCCTACGAGCAGTACTTC.

The sample holds one count of this clone. The chain recombines TRBV7-9 with TRBJ2-5, with a possible D match to TRBD2 (5 bases). CDR1 is SEHNR and CDR2 is FQNEAQ in the germline V gene (reference sequence). This CDR3 is built from 13 residues. Trimming removed 5 bases at V and 5 bases at J, with 12 bases between. The DNA of the CDR3 is TGTGCCAGCAGCCCCGACCTAGCTGAGACCCAGTACTTC. As protein: CASSPDLAETQYF.

This chain links TRBV28 with TRBJ2-2; D possibly uses TRBD1 or TRBD2 (5 bases each). The germline gives CDR1 MDHEN, CDR2 SYDVKM. Trimming removed 3 bases from V and 1 base from J, with 12 bases in between. The CDR3 length is 16 residues. The CDR3 nucleotides read TGTGCCAGCAGTTTTTTGGGGGAGCGGAACACCGGGGAGCTGTTTTTT. This gives the protein CASSFLGERNTGELFF. Full variable domain (missing parts from reference TRBV28 and TRBJ2-2): DVKVTQSSRYLVKRTGEKVFLECVQDMDHENMFWYRQDPGLGLRLIYFSYDVKMKEKGDIPEGYSVSREKKERFSLILESASTNQTSMYLCASSFLGERNTGELFFGEGSRLTVL.

This chain connects TRBV23-1 to TRBJ2-7, with a tentative D call TRBD1 (5 bases). TRBV23-1 carries the ORF label, with uncertain function. V was pared by 2 bases and J by 6 bases, with 11 bases between. The CDR3 runs 13 residues. CDR3 in amino acids: CASSQSLGPEQYF. The CDR3 bases are TGCGCCAGCAGTCAAAGTTTGGGGCCCGAGCAGTACTTC.

The DNA for the CDR3 is TGTGCCAGTAGTATTGCACAAGAGACCCAGTACTTC. Translation gives CASSIAQETQYF. V gene TRBV19 combines with J gene TRBJ2-5; D remains ambiguous. V was cut by 3 bases and J by 2 bases, with 4 bases left in between. CDR1 is LNHDA and CDR2 is SQIVND in the germline V gene (reference sequence). The CDR3 extends over 12 amino acids.

The chain employs TRBV19 and TRBJ1-5, with a possible D match to TRBD1 (5 bases). With 10 bases removed from V and 3 bases from J, the gap between germline ends came to 13 bases. Germline CDR1 is LNHDA and CDR2 is SQIVND (reference sequence). This CDR3 spans 13 amino acids. The CDR3 sequence: CATYGGINQPQHF. The DNA of the CDR3 is TGTGCCACCTACGGGGGGATCAATCAGCCCCAGCATTTT.

The J gene is TRBJ2-1, the V gene TRBV5-6, with D perhaps TRBD2 (6 bases). V was shortened by 5 bases and J by 6 bases, with 12 bases between the two germline ends. CDR3 length: 13 residues. The germline gives CDR1 SGHDT, CDR2 YYEEEE. CDR3 in DNA: TGTGCCAGCAGTTCGGGAGTACCCAATGAGCAGTTCTTC. Amino acids: CASSSGVPNEQFF.

The J gene is TRBJ2-7, the V gene TRBV27, with unresolved D. This CDR3 comprises 13 residues. Trimming cost V 2 bases and J 6 bases, with 11 bases left between them. Germline CDR1 reads MNHEY; CDR2 reads SMNVEV (reference sequence). The CDR3 region is CASSLGAIGEQYF. The CDR3 nucleotides read TGTGCCAGCAGTTTAGGAGCCATAGGCGAGCAGTACTTC.

The count of this clone is one. J is TRBJ1-2 and V is TRBV9; D is uncertain. Germline V gene data show CDR1 as SGDLS and CDR2 as YYNGEE. The CDR3 is 15 residues long. Trimming pared 4 bases from V and 2 bases from J, leaving 15 bases between. The CDR3 sequence: CASSPYIGSNYGYTF. The CDR3, as DNA: TGTGCCAGCAGCCCGTACATCGGGTCCAACTATGGCTACACCTTC.

This clone was counted a few times. This sequence joins TRBV7-8 and TRBJ2-2; tentative D call: TRBD1 (6 bases). Trimming pared 5 bases from V and 1 base from J, leaving 14 bases between. The CDR3 runs 16 residues. The germline V gene encodes CDR1 SGHVS and CDR2 FQNEAQ. The CDR3 region is CASSPDDRKNTGELFF. CDR3 DNA: TGTGCCAGCAGCCCAGACGACAGGAAGAACACCGGGGAGCTGTTTTTT.